Each of the 25 T cell receptor beta chains below was sequenced from the same sample in a study of patients and donors after allogeneic stem cell transplantation. In TCRdb, the RT-PCR reads were re-called with MiXCR into one record per CDR3 protein. The sample includes more than 150,000 distinct CDR3 sequences, 41% seen only once; the top ten take about 35%. Sequenced sample: blood, either unsorted or a sorted T cell fraction (not recorded which). Receptor source: a human donor who was either an allogeneic HSCT recipient or a stem cell or donor lymphocyte infusion donor (not recorded which). It is not recorded whose cells these are; they may come from a transplant donor.

This clonotype was observed a handful of times. This chain connects TRBV28 to TRBJ2-3; no reliable D call. V dropped 4 bases and J dropped 2 bases, with 16 bases sitting between them. Germline CDR1 reads MDHEN; CDR2 reads SYDVKM. The CDR3 totals 16 residues. DNA for the CDR3: TGTGCCAGCAGTTCGCCCCCCTCTGGGCTCACAGATACGCAGTATTTT. Its translation is CASSSPPSGLTDTQYF.

The chain employs TRBV25-1 and TRBJ2-5; D is unclear. Trimming pared 3 bases from V and 5 bases from J, leaving 16 bases between. Germline lookup yields CDR1 MGHDK and CDR2 SYGVNS. The CDR3 extends over 15 amino acids. CDR3 coding DNA: TGTGCCAGCAGTGAGCTATCTGGCGAAAGGGAGACCCAGTACTTC. Amino acids: CASSELSGERETQYF.

This clonotype was picked up a small number of times. The chain couples TRBV29-1 to TRBJ1-1, with D possibly being TRBD1 (6 bases). Germline CDR1 reads SQVTM; CDR2 reads ANQGSEA. V lost 5 bases to trimming and J lost 2 bases, with 18 bases between them. The CDR3 runs to 15 residues. In DNA, the CDR3 is TGCAGCGTTAGACGGGGGCCCGCTTTTAACACTGAAGCTTTCTTT. It translates to CSVRRGPAFNTEAFF.

V is TRBV5-1 and J is TRBJ2-7; D ambiguous. The CDR3 is 12 amino acids. V was pared by 4 bases and J by 2 bases, with 7 bases between. Germline V gene sequence: CDR1 SGHRS, CDR2 YFSETQ. CDR3 residues: CASSNPAYEQYF. Here the CDR3 DNA reads TGCGCCAGCAGCAACCCGGCCTACGAGCAGTACTTC.

This clonotype has more than one count but fewer than ten. The V gene is TRBV7-6, the J gene TRBJ1-2; D may be TRBD1 (6 bases). The length of the CDR3 is 15 residues. The germline V and J ends were trimmed by 5 bases and 1 base, with 14 bases remaining between them. Per germline, CDR1 SGHVS and CDR2 FNYEAQ. The CDR3 loop reads CASSRTDDINYGYTF. In DNA form, the CDR3 reads TGTGCCAGCAGCCGGACAGACGATATTAACTATGGCTACACCTTC.

The chain recombines TRBV28 with TRBJ2-2; 9 bases map to TRBD2. The germline gives CDR1 MDHEN, CDR2 SYDVKM. The CDR3 has 16 amino acids. Unmatched junction bases numbered 7, after V lost 5 bases and J lost 3 bases. The CDR3 nucleotides read TGTGCCAGCAGTCCCCCGGGACTAGCAGACACCGGGGAGCTGTTTTTT. It specifies CASSPPGLADTGELFF.

This chain connects TRBV27 to TRBJ1-1, with D unclear. This CDR3 comprises 13 residues. Germline V gene data show CDR1 as MNHEY and CDR2 as SMNVEV (reference sequence). Deletions cut 6 bases from V and 7 bases from J, with 15 bases between. CDR3 amino acids: CASSGRPLLEAFF. For the CDR3, the DNA is TGTGCCAGCAGCGGTCGGCCCTTACTTGAAGCTTTCTTT.

The V and J genes are TRBV9 and TRBJ1-2, with D possibly matching TRBD1 (5 bases). The CDR3 is made up of 14 amino acids. V shed 3 bases and J shed 2 bases, with 11 bases lying between them. In germline, CDR1 is SGDLS, CDR2 YYNGEE. The CDR3 sequence is CASSAATENYGYTF. Here the CDR3 DNA reads TGTGCCAGCAGCGCAGCGACAGAAAACTATGGCTACACCTTC.

The V gene is TRBV6-5, the J gene TRBJ1-1; TRBD1 aligns across 7 bases. The CDR3 is 13 amino acids. CDR1 is MNHEY, CDR2 SVGAGI, per germline. V was pared by 2 bases and J by 6 bases, with 3 bases of the junction left unmatched. The CDR3 loop reads CASSYAGQAEAFF. CDR3 DNA sequence: TGTGCCAGCAGTTACGCCGGACAGGCTGAAGCTTTCTTT.

This clonotype has just a few counts. The V call is TRBV6-2 or TRBV6-3, the J call TRBJ2-7, with D uncertain. The CDR3 runs 12 residues. Trimming pared 4 bases from V and 3 bases from J, leaving 7 bases between. Germline loops: CDR1 MNHEY, CDR2 SVGEGT. The CDR3 DNA follows: TGTGCCAGCAGTTCAAAGTACTACGAGCAGTACTTC. Encoded protein: CASSSKYYEQYF.

The genes are TRBV5-5 and TRBJ2-7, with TRBD2 identical over 8 bases. This CDR3 comprises 17 residues. V lost 0 bases, J lost 4 bases, and 12 bases stayed unmatched. Germline loops: CDR1 SGHKS, CDR2 YYEKEE (reference sequence). The CDR3 here is CASSLEGGSGIPYEQYF. In nucleotides, the CDR3 is TGTGCCAGCAGCTTGGAGGGCGGTAGCGGGATTCCGTACGAGCAGTACTTC.

The chain links TRBV18 to TRBJ2-6; no clear D gene. In germline, CDR1 is KGHSH, CDR2 LQKENI. The CDR3 totals 14 residues. With 3 bases removed from V and 0 bases from J, the gap between germline ends came to 3 bases. CDR3 nucleotides: TGTGCCAGCTCACCCGACTCTGGGGCCAACGTCCTGACTTTC. This sequence encodes CASSPDSGANVLTF.

V is TRBV12-3 or TRBV12-4 and J is TRBJ1-3; TRBD1 matches 7 bases. Unmatched junction bases numbered 8, after V lost 8 bases and J lost 10 bases. The CDR3 is 12 amino acids. The CDR3 sequence is CASLSPRGTIYF. The CDR3 DNA reads TGTGCCAGCCTCTCCCCCAGGGGGACCATATATTTT.

This clonotype came up a few times. The rearrangement links TRBV2 to TRBJ1-1, with 9 bases matching TRBD1. This CDR3 has 15 amino acids. The J segment lost 5 bases and the V segment lost 8 bases, leaving 12 bases of the junction unmatched. Germline V lookup: CDR1 SNHLY, CDR2 FYNNEI. CDR3 DNA sequence: TGTGCCAGCCAAGTAGAGACAGGGGGTGGGACTGAAGCTTTCTTT. Translation: CASQVETGGGTEAFF.

The genes are TRBV28 and TRBJ2-2; TRBD1 agrees at 10 bases. The V gene end was trimmed by 6 bases and the J gene end by 6 bases; junction bases not matched to a gene: 7. The germline gives CDR1 MDHEN, CDR2 SYDVKM. There are 15 residues in the CDR3. The DNA for the CDR3 is TGTGCCAGCAGCCCCGGGACAGGGGTCCCCGGGGAGCTGTTTTTT. Its protein product is CASSPGTGVPGELFF.

This clonotype was observed a few times. The chain recombines TRBV20-1 with TRBJ1-1, with D unresolved. There are 13 residues in the CDR3. Trimming took 5 bases from V and 0 from J, leaving 10 bases between them. Germline V CDR1 and CDR2: DFQATT, SNEGSKA (reference sequence). The CDR3 bases are TGCAGTGCTTCTAGCCAACTGAACACTGAAGCTTTCTTT. Translated, it gives CSASSQLNTEAFF.

This chain joins TRBV9 and TRBJ2-3; 9 nucleotides agree with TRBD2. The germline gives CDR1 SGDLS, CDR2 YYNGEE. This CDR3 is built from 15 residues. V lost 3 bases to trimming and J lost 3 bases; unmatched junction nucleotides: 5. The CDR3 bases are TGTGCCAGCAGCGGTAGCGGGAGTTGGACAGATACGCAGTATTTT. It specifies CASSGSGSWTDTQYF.

This clonotype has more than one count but fewer than ten. This rearrangement joins TRBV20-1 to TRBJ2-2, with D unresolved. Germline V CDR1 and CDR2: DFQATT, SNEGSKA (reference sequence). The CDR3 totals 14 residues. Trimming removed 2 bases from V and 6 bases from J, with 13 bases in between. The CDR3: CSARIRGAAGELFF. CDR3 nucleotides: TGCAGTGCTAGAATTAGAGGTGCGGCCGGGGAGCTGTTTTTT.

This chain joins TRBV12-3 or TRBV12-4 and TRBJ1-6; D is uncertain. V gave up 6 bases and J gave up 6 bases, with 9 bases separating them. The CDR3 consists of 13 residues. The CDR3 protein is CASSLVANSPLHF. CDR3 coding DNA: TGTGCCAGCAGCCTAGTGGCTAATTCACCCCTCCACTTT.

The chain employs TRBV12-3 or TRBV12-4 and TRBJ1-1; possible D gene TRBD1, 5 bases. The CDR3 runs to 17 residues. V lost 6 bases, J lost 0 bases, and 20 bases lay in between. The CDR3 DNA is TGTGCCAGCAGCCCGGGGAGGGGAATCTCCCTGAACACTGAAGCTTTCTTT. This translates into CASSPGRGISLNTEAFF.

The sample holds a few counts of this clonotype. CDR3 DNA sequence: TGTGCCAGCAGTTTATGGCCAGGGTCCAATCAGCCCCAGCATTTT. This encodes CASSLWPGSNQPQHF. The rearrangement joins TRBV12-3 or TRBV12-4 to TRBJ1-5, with D possibly TRBD1 on 5 matching bases. The length of the CDR3 is 15 residues. V was clipped by 2 bases and J by 3 bases, with 11 bases between them.

In its sample, this clonotype was seen a few times. The rearrangement uses TRBV5-1 and TRBJ1-1; TRBD1 is a possible D gene (6 bases). The CDR3 totals 16 residues. From germline, CDR1 is SGHRS and CDR2 YFSETQ. V lost 0 bases and J lost 1, with 13 bases in between. Here the CDR3 reads CASSLARQDPNTEAFF. The CDR3 nucleotides read TGCGCCAGCAGCTTGGCCCGACAGGACCCGAACACTGAAGCTTTCTTT.

This clonotype was seen more than once but under ten times. V usage is TRBV12-3 or TRBV12-4 and J usage is TRBJ2-1; TRBD1 matches 7 bases. Losses at the gene ends were 5 bases for V and 9 bases for J; bases not matched to a gene: 10. The CDR3 consists of 14 residues. This CDR3 reads CASSHDRVRTEQFF. The CDR3 DNA reads as TGTGCCAGCAGTCATGACAGGGTCAGGACTGAGCAGTTCTTC.

Note on this clonotype: One junction end disagrees with the germline gene, perhaps due to a read error. The chain employs TRBV28 and TRBJ1-1; D is ambiguous. The CDR3 has 12 residues. Germline V lookup: CDR1 MDHEN, CDR2 SYDVKM. CDR3 sequence (DNA): TGTGCCTGCAGTCCGAATAATAGAGAAGCTTTCTTT. Translating it yields CACSPNNREAFF.

The chain couples TRBV6-1 to TRBJ1-2; D gene unclear. The length of the CDR3 is 17 residues. Germline assignment: CDR1 MNHNS and CDR2 SASEGT. V was trimmed by 6 bases and J by 4 bases, leaving 24 bases between them. In nucleotides, the CDR3 is TGTGCCAGCAGCTTTTACGTAGGAAGCCGACTAGGCTATGGCTACACCTTC. This codes for CASSFYVGSRLGYGYTF.